This record covers a single TCR beta chain. Germline CDR1 SSHAT, CDR2 FNYEAQ (reference sequence). The CDR3 is 16 amino acids. The data derive from a study of T cells expressing NK-cell markers. Overall study context: Underlying the TCR beta repertoires were sorted CD3+CD56+NKG2C+, CD3+CD56+NKG2C- and CD3+CD56-NKG2C+ T cells. The authors sequenced eight donors, of whom seven were HCMV-seropositive and one was seronegative.

TCRdb re-called the 5' RACE reads and gives one entry per CDR3 protein, without DNA. The clone table shows 400,000 or so distinct CDR3 sequences, with the ten largest holding roughly a tenth. The sequence was obtained from a woman between 50 and 59 years old in good health. The sequenced sample consisted of blood T cells: a sorted CD56 or NKG2C T cell subset, CD4+ or CD8+ T cells, or bulk PBMC T cells (not recorded which). The V gene is TRBV7-7, the J gene TRBJ2-6. CDR3 loop: CASSLGIGSGANVLTF.